What follows is one T cell receptor (beta chain) and its context. This entry comes from a study of T cell clones after liver transplantation. The table came from immunoSEQ multiplex PCR; TCRdb's copy has only in-frame clones and leaves some out. The sample holds approximately 26,000 clones, around three quarters seen once. The TCR originated in a human donor who received a liver transplant. The source material was CD4+ T cells from blood, sampled before liver transplant.

The CDR3 DNA is TGTGCCAGCAGCTTAGGGATGTCCTACGAGCAGTACGTC. It specifies CASSLGMSYEQYV. The J gene is TRBJ2-7, the V gene TRBV7-8; D is uncertain. V was trimmed by 1 base and J by 1 base, leaving 5 bases between them. The V gene's germline CDR1 is SGHVS and CDR2 FQNEAQ. The CDR3 runs 13 residues.